This T cell receptor beta chain was observed in a study of blood T cell repertoires in COVID-19. The wider study: The United States, Italy and Spain provided the acute and convalescent COVID-19 samples. The analysed material was cDNA or gDNA that came from T cells, B-cell-depleted T cells, or PBMCs.

TCRdb keeps only in-frame clones here, not all; method: immunoSEQ multiplex PCR. The sample includes around 170,000 clones, about 89% of them seen just once. CDR1 and CDR2 (germline): SGDLS, YYNGEE. The CDR3 has 16 amino acids. Trimming took off 3 bases at V and 1 base at J, with 14 bases between the two ends. This chain connects TRBV9 to TRBJ2-1; perhaps TRBD1 as D (5 bases). The receptor was isolated from a man aged 55 to 69 with acute or convalescent COVID-19. The sequenced sample was peripheral blood. CDR3 coding DNA: TGTGCCAGCAGCGCAAGACAGTCCTTATCCTACAATGAGCAGTTCTTC. Translation gives CASSARQSLSYNEQFF.